What follows describes a single T cell receptor beta chain. Its antigen is unknown. Specified time point: new active TB diagnosis, blood taken before or within 7 days of starting treatment. Each donor contributed about 100,000 T cells on average, unsorted. The data originate from a study of T cells in tuberculosis. Study in general: Blood was taken before or within 7 days of anti-tuberculosis therapy.

Looked up from germline, CDR1 is SGHDT and CDR2 is YYEEEE. The V end lost 4 bases, the J end lost 2 bases, and 15 bases lay between the germline ends. There are 15 residues in the CDR3. The table came from immunoSEQ multiplex PCR; TCRdb's copy has only in-frame clones and leaves some out. The table shows under 35,000 clones, with roughly 94% occurring only once. Study-wide points: The TCR-beta difference was not significant; alpha differences partly reflected length.

The starting material was PBMCs, obtained at tuberculosis diagnosis. This rearrangement joins TRBV5-6 to TRBJ1-1; D is ambiguous. This receptor was taken from an adult with tuberculosis. Some clones in this sample may be carry-over from other donors' samples. CDR3 nucleotides: TGTGCCAGCAGCCGACGCGCCGGGAGAAACACTGAAGCTTTCTTT. It encodes CASSRRAGRNTEAFF. Variable domain in full (rest from reference TRBV5-6 and TRBJ1-1): DAGVTQSPTHLIKTRGQQVTLRCSPKSGHDTVSWYQQALGQGPQFIFQYYEEEERQRGNFPDRFSGHQFPNYSSELNVNALLLGDSALYLCASSRRAGRNTEAFFGQGTRLTVV.